Listed here are 26 T cell receptor beta chains from one sample, sequenced in a study of beta chain features in type 1 diabetes. General study results and limits: TCRB CDR3s from Type 1 diabetes patients were moderately but significantly shorter in all four CD4+ subsets.

These receptors have no known antigen. Since all of the isolated RNA was reverse transcribed, expressed TCRB transcripts were what got sequenced. Measured with immunoSEQ multiplex PCR; TCRdb has only the in-frame clones, and not every one. The table records some 290,000 clones, about 23% of them present only once. Sample: naive CD4+ T cells from blood. These receptors all come from a woman in her twenties or thirties with type 1 diabetes.

The rearrangement uses TRBV5-1 and TRBJ1-1; D remains unclear. CDR3 length: 13 residues. V lost 1 base to trimming and J lost 3 bases, with 7 bases between them. Germline loops: CDR1 SGHRS, CDR2 YFSETQ. The CDR3 nucleotides are TGCGCCAGCAGCTTGACGCCGGACACTGAAGCTTTCTTT. As protein: CASSLTPDTEAFF.

This clone was observed a few times. This sequence joins TRBV7-9 and TRBJ1-4; D might be TRBD1 (6 bases). Trimming left V 4 bases short and J 5 bases short, with 11 bases between. The CDR3 extends over 14 amino acids. Germline CDR1 SEHNR, CDR2 FQNEAQ (reference sequence). The CDR3: CASSSRTVNEKLFF. DNA of the CDR3: TGTGCCAGCAGCTCCCGGACAGTCAATGAAAAACTGTTTTTT.

V and J are TRBV29-1 and TRBJ1-2, with D possibly TRBD1 on 5 matching bases. Germline V CDR1 and CDR2: SQVTM, ANQGSEA. The CDR3 has 14 residues. The V end was cut by 6 bases, the J end by 0 bases, with 14 bases between. CDR3 region: CSVPTGGANYGYTF. The DNA of the CDR3 is TGCAGCGTCCCCACCGGGGGAGCTAACTATGGCTACACCTTC.

This clone has more than one count but fewer than ten. The chain recombines TRBV30 with TRBJ2-3; 12 nucleotides line up with TRBD2. The germline CDR1 and CDR2 sequences are GTSNPN and SVGIG (reference sequence). CDR3 length equals 17 residues. V was pared by 0 bases and J by 4 bases, with 8 bases of the junction left unmatched. Here the CDR3 reads CAWSVRRTSGVADTQYF. DNA for the CDR3: TGTGCCTGGAGTGTGAGACGGACTAGCGGGGTGGCAGATACGCAGTATTTT.

This clone was detected a few times. The rearrangement joins TRBV7-3 to TRBJ1-1; tentatively, D is TRBD1 (6 bases). Trimming pared 4 bases from V and 4 bases from J, leaving 19 bases between. Germline V gives CDR1 SGHTA, CDR2 FQGTGA. This CDR3 is built from 16 residues. CDR3 nucleotide sequence: TGTGCCAGCAGCTCAACTGGACAGCCGGTGGGCACTGAAGCTTTCTTT. Translated: CASSSTGQPVGTEAFF.

The chain combines TRBV5-1 with TRBJ1-4; D may be TRBD1 (6 bases). The CDR3 runs to 14 residues. Trimming took 3 bases from V and 8 from J, leaving 14 bases between them. The V gene's germline CDR1 is SGHRS and CDR2 YFSETQ. CDR3 bases: TGCGCCAGCAGCTCCCCCATTGGGGGCGAAAAACTGTTTTTT. Translated, it gives CASSSPIGGEKLFF.

In its sample, this clone was seen a few times. V usage is TRBV2 and J usage is TRBJ2-7; maybe TRBD1 (6 bases). The germline gives CDR1 SNHLY, CDR2 FYNNEI. Trimming cost V 0 bases and J 12 bases, with 12 bases left between them. This CDR3 comprises 12 residues. CDR3 DNA sequence: TGTGCCAGCAGTGAAGCGCTTGGCAGGGGGTACTTC. Translating gives CASSEALGRGYF.

V usage is TRBV4-1 and J usage is TRBJ2-1; D is unresolved. The CDR3 runs to 18 residues. Germline V gene sequence: CDR1 MGHRA, CDR2 YSYEKL. Trimming removed 0 bases at V and 3 bases at J, with 18 bases between. The CDR3 DNA reads TGCGCCAGCAGCCAAGAGCCCAACTCCCGTACCTTCTACAATGAGCAGTTCTTC. This translates into CASSQEPNSRTFYNEQFF.

The chain joins TRBV2 to TRBJ2-1; a possible D gene is TRBD2 (5 bases). This CDR3 region has 14 residues. V was clipped by 6 bases and J by 8 bases, with 17 bases between them. Germline lookup yields CDR1 SNHLY and CDR2 FYNNEI. As DNA, the CDR3 is TGTGCCAGCAGCTGGTCCCTCAAGGAGGATGAGCAGTTCTTC. It is translated as CASSWSLKEDEQFF.

This sequence joins TRBV13 and TRBJ2-7, with TRBD2 identical over 12 bases. CDR3 length: 15 residues. V trimming: 4 bases; J trimming: 0 bases; junction bases outside the gene matches: 1. Germline V gene sequence: CDR1 PRHDT, CDR2 FYEKMQ (reference sequence). The CDR3: CASSSSGRASYEQYF. The CDR3 nucleotides read TGTGCCAGCAGCTCTAGCGGGAGGGCCTCCTACGAGCAGTACTTC.

The rearrangement joins TRBV5-1 to TRBJ2-5; TRBD1 might be the D (5 bases). This CDR3 comprises 15 residues. The V gene lost 0 bases and the J gene lost 4 bases, with 13 bases spanning the gap. Germline V lookup: CDR1 SGHRS, CDR2 YFSETQ. For the CDR3, the DNA is TGCGCCAGCAGCTTGGGACAGATTAGAGGAGAGACCCAGTACTTC. Translation gives CASSLGQIRGETQYF.

This clone was seen a single time. V gene TRBV30 combines with J gene TRBJ1-2; 7 bases match TRBD1. This CDR3 is 13 amino acids long. Per the germline V gene, CDR1 is GTSNPN and CDR2 is SVGIG (reference sequence). J was trimmed by 0 bases and V by 3 bases; bases with no gene match: 1. This CDR3 is CAWRRGPNYGYTF. The CDR3 region has the DNA TGTGCCTGGAGAAGGGGGCCTAACTATGGCTACACCTTC.

The CDR3: CASSWANAPGGYTF. The CDR3, as DNA: TGTGCCAGCAGTTGGGCCAATGCCCCCGGCGGCTACACCTTC. The V call is TRBV27, the J call TRBJ1-2; D call uncertain. V was cut by 4 bases and J by 8 bases, with 17 bases left in between. The CDR3 is 14 residues long. Germline V CDR1 and CDR2: MNHEY, SMNVEV (reference sequence).

This sequence joins TRBV4-1 and TRBJ2-2; D gene uncertain. This CDR3 comprises 16 residues. Between the trimmed V and J ends, which lost 0 bases and 1 base, there was a span of 9 bases. Germline loops: CDR1 MGHRA, CDR2 YSYEKL. In nucleotides, the CDR3 is TGCGCCAGCAGCCAAGATTTGAGACAGAACACCGGGGAGCTGTTTTTT. This translates into CASSQDLRQNTGELFF.

V and J are TRBV7-3 and TRBJ2-3; 8 bases align to TRBD2. Germline lookup yields CDR1 SGHTA and CDR2 FQGTGA. The V gene end was trimmed by 5 bases and the J gene end by 2 bases; junction bases not matched to a gene: 3. This CDR3 has 14 residues. For the CDR3, the DNA is TGTGCCAGCAGCGCGACTAGCGTCACAGATACGCAGTATTTT. Translation gives CASSATSVTDTQYF.

The rearrangement joins TRBV29-1 to TRBJ1-2, with 7 bases fitting TRBD1. Germline V CDR1 and CDR2: SQVTM, ANQGSEA. The ends lost 2 bases at V and 6 bases at J; junction bases unmatched: 9. The CDR3 has 14 residues. The CDR3 DNA is TGCAGCGTTGAACCTCCGACAGGGAGTCATGGCTACACCTTC. The encoded protein is CSVEPPTGSHGYTF. The full variable domain, in which reference TRBV29-1 and TRBJ1-2 provide the parts outside the CDR3, is SAVISQKPSRDICQRGTSLTIQCQVDSQVTMMFWYRQQPGQSLTLIATANQGSEATYESGFVIDKFPISRPNLTFSTLTVSNMSPEDSSIYLCSVEPPTGSHGYTFGSGTRLTVV.

CDR3 sequence: CATSRDLETQYF. The CDR3 DNA sequence: TGTGCCACCAGCAGAGATCTAGAGACCCAGTACTTC. The chain uses TRBV15 and TRBJ2-5; D unresolved. This CDR3 has 12 residues. The germline gives CDR1 LNHNV, CDR2 YYDKDF (reference sequence). The V gene lost 0 bases and the J gene lost 4 bases, with 3 bases spanning the gap.

In this sample, this clone turned up a few times. J is TRBJ1-2 and V is TRBV28, with 7 nucleotides matching TRBD1. Per the germline V gene, CDR1 is MDHEN and CDR2 is SYDVKM. V dropped 8 bases and J dropped 6; count of bases not matched to a gene: 3. The CDR3 sequence is 11 residues long. Written as DNA, the CDR3 is TGTGCCAGCGGGACAGACAATGGCTACACCTTC. As protein: CASGTDNGYTF.

This clone was counted only a few times. The V call is TRBV6-4, the J call TRBJ2-3; 9 nucleotides agree with TRBD2. V was pared by 4 bases and J by 6 bases, with 8 bases of the junction left unmatched. The CDR3 extends over 15 amino acids. Germline V gene data show CDR1 as MRHNA and CDR2 as SNTAGT. The CDR3 DNA reads as TGTGCCAGCAGTGCCCTAGCGGGGCAGCAGGATACGCAGTATTTT. Translation: CASSALAGQQDTQYF.

The chain has TRBV2 and TRBJ1-2; 7 positions match TRBD1. The CDR3 extends over 13 amino acids. Germline CDR1 SNHLY, CDR2 FYNNEI. The junction had 13 bases not matched to a gene; V was cut back by 10 bases and J by 8 bases. The CDR3 DNA sequence: TGTGCCACCCGGGCCGAGACAGGGCAAGGCTACACCTTC. It translates to CATRAETGQGYTF.

In this sample, this clone turned up a few times. The V call is TRBV29-1, the J call TRBJ2-7, with a possible D match to TRBD1 (6 bases). Trimming cost V 6 bases and J 1 base, with 10 bases left between them. Germline CDR1 is SQVTM and CDR2 is ANQGSEA. This CDR3 contains 12 residues. CDR3 sequence reads: CSVDSRSYEQYF. Written as DNA, the CDR3 is TGCAGCGTGGACAGCCGATCCTACGAGCAGTACTTC.

In its sample, this clone was seen a few times. The chain couples TRBV9 to TRBJ1-2, with D tentatively TRBD1 (5 bases). Germline V gene sequence: CDR1 SGDLS, CDR2 YYNGEE. V shed 6 bases and J shed 7 bases, with 19 bases lying between them. This CDR3 spans 14 amino acids. This CDR3 is CASNPGGEESGYTF. Written as DNA, the CDR3 is TGTGCCAGCAACCCCGGAGGGGAGGAATCTGGCTACACCTTC.

This chain connects TRBV19 to TRBJ2-1, with D perhaps matching TRBD1 (6 bases). The CDR3 runs 16 residues. The V gene lost 5 bases and the J gene lost 2 bases, with 16 bases spanning the gap. CDR1 and CDR2 from the germline V gene are LNHDA and SQIVND (reference sequence). The CDR3 reads CASSLRIGTPYNEQFF. CDR3 bases: TGTGCCAGTAGTTTGCGAATTGGGACACCCTACAATGAGCAGTTCTTC.

This clone was observed a handful of times. The chain has TRBV19 and TRBJ2-7, with 11 nucleotides matching TRBD2. Germline CDR1 LNHDA, CDR2 SQIVND (reference sequence). J was trimmed by 3 bases and V by 0 bases; bases with no gene match: 4. CDR3 length equals 16 residues. CDR3 in DNA: TGTGCCAGTAGTATAGAGAACACTAGCGGGAGCTACGAGCAGTACTTC. This encodes CASSIENTSGSYEQYF.

This clone was found a few times. The J gene is TRBJ1-2, the V gene TRBV19, with 7 positions matching TRBD1. Germline-derived CDR1 and CDR2 are LNHDA and SQIVND (reference sequence). J lost 7 bases, V lost 0 bases, and 5 bases had no gene match. The CDR3 extends over 14 amino acids. The CDR3 loop reads CASSIDTGDAGYTF. Here the CDR3 DNA reads TGTGCCAGTAGTATAGATACAGGGGATGCTGGCTACACCTTC.

This clone was counted a few times. This chain links TRBV6-6 with TRBJ2-3; 7 positions agree with TRBD1. This CDR3 contains 13 residues. Per the germline V gene, CDR1 is MNHNY and CDR2 is SVGAGI (reference sequence). The trim removed 8 bases at V and 0 bases at J, leaving 2 bases unmatched. This CDR3 is CASLQGSTDTQYF. The CDR3 region has the DNA TGTGCCAGCTTACAGGGGAGCACAGATACGCAGTATTTT.